This is a list of T cell receptor beta chains from one sample in a study of blood T cell repertoires in COVID-19. The data were produced by immunoSEQ multiplex PCR, yet TCRdb's version contains in-frame clones alone and is incomplete. Of 100,000 to 150,000 clones listed, approximately 80% are singletons. Sequenced sample: peripheral blood. Receptors originate from a man aged 35 to 55 with active or convalescent COVID-19. Each CDR3 is given without its conserved first and last residue. Clone size appears in some rows only: once, few, many, or a class for an expanded clone.

TRBJ2-5	TRBV2	.	ATNLGTAIRETQY
TRBJ1-1	TRBV18	few	ASSPGRGTEAF
TRBJ2-5	TRBV24-1	.	ATSDTRDFQETQY
TRBJ2-3	TRBV12-3/TRBV12-4	.	ASTLRGDTQY
TRBJ2-7	TRBV5-1	many	ASSYLNEQY
TRBJ2-1	TRBV5-1	.	ASSYGTGELVEQF
TRBJ1-4	TRBV5-1	few	ASSFQSGATNEKLF
TRBJ2-7	TRBV15	.	ATSPSGRNYEQY
TRBJ2-7	TRBV5-1	.	ASSSGLAGGPNEQY
TRBJ2-1	TRBV28	once	ASNRDIHYNEQF
TRBJ2-7	TRBV7-3	.	ASSPSTGGGYEQY
TRBJ2-1	TRBV19	.	ASSIAGGSYNEQF
TRBJ2-7	TRBV6-5	few	ASSSSDRVEQY
TRBJ1-2	TRBV5-4	.	ASSLGGELSAAGYT
TRBJ2-7	TRBV29-1	.	SGGEKLEQY
TRBJ2-7	TRBV28	.	ASSRRDWGSSYEQY
TRBJ2-1	TRBV5-4	.	ASSWALATLEGEQF
TRBJ2-1	TRBV11-3	.	ASSQRTGVNEQF
TRBJ1-5	TRBV27	.	ASAPSGPNQPQH
TRBJ2-7	TRBV2	.	ASRITGTGAYEQY
TRBJ1-4	TRBV27	.	ASSPGTFEKLF
TRBJ1-2	TRBV28	.	ASSSGGRQYGYT
TRBJ1-2	TRBV28	.	ASSLPPGQGSGYT
TRBJ2-7	TRBV28	.	ASSLGPRGGLSEQY
TRBJ1-4	TRBV30	.	AWSRGQSNEKLF
TRBJ1-3	TRBV6-5	.	ASSPGQVSGNTIY
TRBJ2-2	TRBV21-1	.	ASSKDPGQSSNTGELF
TRBJ1-5	TRBV24-1	.	ATGRGLGNQPQH
TRBJ1-6	TRBV19	.	ASQLTGISSPLH
TRBJ2-7	TRBV7-9	.	ASSPSWVAGYEQY
TRBJ2-7	TRBV5-5	.	ASSFDPQGSYEQY
TRBJ2-3	TRBV10-3	.	AISGAVTDTQY
TRBJ2-1	TRBV5-1	.	ASSLRLAGNNEQF